Given below is one T cell receptor beta chain in context. The data stem from a study of blood T cell repertoires in COVID-19. About the study: Sources were T cells, B-cell-depleted T cells, or PBMCs; the material itself was cDNA or gDNA.

Per the germline V gene, CDR1 is KGHSH and CDR2 is LQKENI. The CDR3 runs 14 residues. J lost 9 bases, V lost 3 bases, and 1 base had no gene match. Produced via immunoSEQ multiplex PCR; TCRdb's table is partial and in-frame only. Among under 250,000 clones listed, roughly 80% were seen once. Each participant's cohort was designated according to participant-reported clinical history. Exposed volunteers were people who met a COVID-19 case within 2 weeks before study entry. This sequence joins TRBV18 and TRBJ2-1, with TRBD2 identical over 14 bases. This clonotype was sampled from a woman aged 35 to 49 who had been exposed to COVID-19. The sample comprised PBMCs or T cells enriched from blood (not recorded which). DNA for the CDR3: TGTGCCAGCTCACCGACTAGCGGGGGGGTTGAGCAGTTCTTC. Residues: CASSPTSGGVEQFF. The variable domain in full, with the rest retrieved from reference TRBV18 and TRBJ2-1, is NAGVMQNPRHLVRRRGQEARLRCSPMKGHSHVYWYRQLPEEGLKFMVYLQKENIIDESGMPKERFSAEFPKEGPSILRIQQVVRGDSAAYFCASSPTSGGVEQFFGPGTRLTVL.